This T cell receptor beta chain was retrieved from a study of T cell repertoires in cytomegalovirus infection. Background on the study: HLA-B-restricted CMV epitopes that are well studied were used alongside recently identified HLA-C-restricted ones. CMV infection together with matching HLA type was indicated by public TCR beta signatures. Regarding the study as a whole: The study identified carriers of CMV plus the relevant HLA from cumulative public TCR beta family frequency. CMV-specific HLA-C-restricted TCR beta clonotypes dominated the ex vivo response.

TCRdb processed the reads anew with MiXCR; each CDR3 protein has one entry. The sample contains about 700,000 distinct CDR3 sequences, 33% of which appear only once. CDR1 and CDR2 from the germline V gene are SGHTA and FQGNSA. The CDR3 covers 17 residues. The ends were cut back, 1 base at V and 2 bases at J, with 18 bases in the middle. There are many counts of this clonotype. Its antigen is undetermined. Sequenced material: cultured PBMCs, taken from culture after CMV antigen stimulation. This receptor was obtained from a human donor in good health (CMV status not recorded). Some clones in this sample may be carry-over from other donors' samples. V gene TRBV7-2 combines with J gene TRBJ2-7; possible D gene TRBD2, 7 bases. The CDR3 protein is CASSLVGGATPTYEQYF. CDR3 sequence (DNA): TGTGCCAGCAGCTTAGTTGGGGGGGCGACGCCAACCTACGAGCAGTACTTC. Full variable domain (missing parts from reference TRBV7-2 and TRBJ2-7): GAGVSQSPSNKVTEKGKDVELRCDPISGHTALYWYRQSLGQGLEFLIYFQGNSAPDKSGLPSDRFSAERTGGSVSTLTIQRTQQEDSAVYLCASSLVGGATPTYEQYFGPGTRLTVT.